The entry that follows covers one T cell receptor (beta chain) sequence. Its antigen is undetermined. CDR3 length: 12 residues. Per the germline V gene, CDR1 is SEHNR and CDR2 is FQNEAQ (reference sequence). V shed 6 bases and J shed 7 bases, with 10 bases lying between them. This record belongs to a study of CD8+CD57+ T cells in acquired aplastic anemia. General study points: Comparison of patients with controls identified about 27 shared CD8+ CDR3 sequences.

Only patients with CD8+CD57+ cell expansion on flow cytometry were chosen for sequencing. No patient had been given any therapy when blood was sampled. Investigators profiled TCR beta VDJ and CDR3 from genomic DNA template. MiXCR was run by TCRdb on the reads, yielding one entry per CDR3 protein. The sample comprises 80,000 or so distinct CDR3 sequences, roughly 72% of which are singletons, and approximately 80% rests with the top ten. This clonotype was sampled from a human donor with aplastic anemia. V usage is TRBV7-9 and J usage is TRBJ1-5; D might be TRBD1 (5 bases). What was sequenced was sorted CD4+, CD8+, or CD8+CD57+ T cells (not recorded which) from PBMCs. The CDR3 loop reads CASSLGVQPQHF. The CDR3, as DNA: TGTGCCAGCAGTCTAGGGGTACAGCCCCAGCATTTT.